The clone carrying this T cell receptor (beta chain) occurred many times. What it binds is not known. This sample is part of a study of post-analysis software for immune sequencing data. For the study at large: Several disease courses (relapsing-remitting, secondary progressive and progressive-relapsing) of multiple sclerosis were included. The study's findings and limits: Multiple sclerosis was associated with a significant reduction in normalized Chao1 diversity relative to controls. Samples from a shared batch, those prepared together, strongly co-clustered by F measure. With TRBV5-6, TRBV5-1 and TRBV20-1 included, 4 or 5 TRBV segments were more frequent in patients than in controls.

The TCR beta cDNA libraries contained unique molecular identifiers. It was from roughly 1 to 10 million T cells that some 500,000 cDNA molecules came. TCRdb redid the calling of the PCR reads with MiXCR, one entry per CDR3 protein. The sample consists of approximately 160,000 distinct CDR3 sequences, 30% of them appearing once. Per the germline V gene, CDR1 is MNHNY and CDR2 is SVGAGI (reference sequence). J lost 2 bases, V lost 4 bases, and 8 bases had no gene match. The CDR3 runs to 16 residues. The sample comprised blood. This TCR came from a girl between 10 and 17 years old with multiple sclerosis. The V gene is TRBV6-6, the J gene TRBJ2-7; 10 nucleotides agree with TRBD2. The CDR3 DNA follows: TGTGCCAGCAGTTTTGGTAGCCTAGCGGGAGCCTACGAGCAGTACTTC. Its translation: CASSFGSLAGAYEQYF.